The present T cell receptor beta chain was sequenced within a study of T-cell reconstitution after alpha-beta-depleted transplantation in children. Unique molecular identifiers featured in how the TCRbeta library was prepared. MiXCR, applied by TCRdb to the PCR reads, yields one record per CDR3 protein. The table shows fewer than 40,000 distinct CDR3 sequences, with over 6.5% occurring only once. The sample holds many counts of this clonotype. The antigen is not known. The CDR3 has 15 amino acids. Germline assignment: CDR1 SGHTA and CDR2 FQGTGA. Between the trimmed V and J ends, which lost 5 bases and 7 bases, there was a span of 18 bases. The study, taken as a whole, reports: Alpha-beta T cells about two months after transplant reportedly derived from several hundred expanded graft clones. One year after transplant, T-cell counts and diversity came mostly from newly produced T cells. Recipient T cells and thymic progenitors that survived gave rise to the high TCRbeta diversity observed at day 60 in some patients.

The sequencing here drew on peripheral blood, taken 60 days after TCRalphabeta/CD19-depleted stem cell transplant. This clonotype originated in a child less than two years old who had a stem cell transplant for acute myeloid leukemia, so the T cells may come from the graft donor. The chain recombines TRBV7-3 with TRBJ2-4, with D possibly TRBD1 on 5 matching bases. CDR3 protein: CASSPQGGVVNIQYF. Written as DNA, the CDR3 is TGTGCCAGCAGCCCCCAGGGTGGAGTTGTGAACATTCAGTACTTC.